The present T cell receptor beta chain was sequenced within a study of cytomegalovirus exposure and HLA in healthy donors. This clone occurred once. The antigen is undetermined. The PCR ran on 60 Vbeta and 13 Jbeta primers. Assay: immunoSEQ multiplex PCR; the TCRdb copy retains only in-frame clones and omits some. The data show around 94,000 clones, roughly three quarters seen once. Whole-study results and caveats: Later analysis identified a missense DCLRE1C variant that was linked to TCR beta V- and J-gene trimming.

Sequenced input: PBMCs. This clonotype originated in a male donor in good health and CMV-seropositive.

In DNA, the CDR3 is TGTGCCAGCAGTTACTCGATGACAGAACTCACCGGGGAGCTGTTTTTT. Its translation: CASSYSMTELTGELFF. The chain recombines TRBV6-5 with TRBJ2-2; D possibly corresponds to TRBD1 (5 bases). The V gene lost 0 bases and the J gene lost 4 bases, with 12 bases spanning the gap. Germline V gene lookup returns CDR1 MNHEY and CDR2 SVGAGI. The CDR3 consists of 16 residues.